The sequence of this TCR beta chain was determined in a study of T cell repertoires in aging, cancer and after chemotherapy. Whole-study results and caveats: Age-matched healthy donors had significantly more diverse, less clonal blood TCR repertoires than untreated cancer patients. Healthy donors lost TCR diversity with age mainly through richness, cancer patients through richness and evenness.

Multiplex touch-down PCR with TRB-A/B primers amplified rearranged V-D-J TRB sequences. TCRdb re-called the multiplex PCR reads through MiXCR, storing one row per CDR3 protein. The sample shows thousands of distinct CDR3 sequences, about 25% of them seen only once. Only a few counts were recorded for this clonotype. What it recognizes is unknown. Per the germline V gene, CDR1 is SGHVS and CDR2 is FNYEAQ. Trimming took 1 base from V and 4 from J, leaving 6 bases between them. The CDR3 runs to 13 residues. The template was genomic DNA from peripheral blood, not RNA. The clonotype originates from a human donor in good health. This chain links TRBV7-6 with TRBJ2-3; D remains unclear. Material: blood. DNA of the CDR3: TGTGCCAGCAGCTTAGGTCTGTCAGATACGCAGTATTTT. It codes for CASSLGLSDTQYF.